A single sample is the source of the 20 T cell receptor beta chains below, sequenced in a study of shared clonotypes between healthy human individuals. The protocol was immunoSEQ multiplex PCR, while the TCRdb copy is restricted to in-frame clones and leaves out a portion. The sample holds around 2.1 million clones, approximately 95% seen once. Specimen: naive CD4+ T cells sorted from blood. The sample's subset: CD45RA+ positively selected. The receptors were gathered from a man aged 18 to 30 in good health.

The gene calls are TRBV23-1 and TRBJ2-7, with 7 bases aligning to TRBD1. TRBV23-1 is placed among ORFs of uncertain function. The V gene end was trimmed by 2 bases and the J gene end by 2 bases; junction bases not matched to a gene: 15. This CDR3 contains 18 residues. In nucleotides, the CDR3 is TGCGCCAGCAGTCAACCAAAACCTCGACAGGGTAGGACCTACGAGCAGTACTTC. Its protein product is CASSQPKPRQGRTYEQYF.

The rearrangement uses TRBV21-1 and TRBJ2-1; the table's D call, TRBD2, was not checked against the DNA. TRBV21-1 is an annotated pseudogene. The CDR3 runs 14 residues. In nucleotides, the CDR3 is TGTGCCAGCAGCGGGGCGGGAGTCTACAATGAGCAGTTCTTC. This encodes CASSGAGVYNEQFF.

The chain combines TRBV6-1 with TRBJ2-5, with 9 bases identical to TRBD2. V lost 6 bases and J lost 5; bases outside the gene matches: 4. Germline values: CDR1 MNHNS, CDR2 SASEGT. This CDR3 region has 13 residues. CDR3 sequence reads: CASRWGTSETQYF. The CDR3 DNA reads as TGTGCCAGCAGATGGGGGACTAGCGAGACCCAGTACTTC.

On this clone itself: Other nucleotide sequences in the sample specify the same CDR3. J is TRBJ2-2 and V is TRBV6-5, with TRBD1 matching over 9 bases. V gave up 6 bases and J gave up 2 bases; unmatched junction bases: 4. Germline CDR1 and CDR2: MNHEY and SVGAGI. This CDR3 has 15 amino acids. The CDR3: CASSPTGGNTGELFF. The CDR3 DNA is TGTGCCAGCAGCCCCACAGGGGGCAACACCGGGGAGCTGTTTTTT.

This sequence joins TRBV18 and TRBJ2-5; the match to TRBD2 covers 7 bases. Germline lookup yields CDR1 KGHSH and CDR2 LQKENI. CDR3 size: 16 residues. Trimming removed 8 bases from V and 5 bases from J; junction bases left unmatched: 17. This chain's CDR3 is CASPTAGGIIKETQYF. CDR3 DNA sequence: TGTGCCAGCCCTACGGCCGGGGGGATTATTAAGGAGACCCAGTACTTC. The full variable domain, in which reference TRBV18 and TRBJ2-5 provide the parts outside the CDR3, is NAGVMQNPRHLVRRRGQEARLRCSPMKGHSHVYWYRQLPEEGLKFMVYLQKENIIDESGMPKERFSAEFPKEGPSILRIQQVVRGDSAAYFCASPTAGGIIKETQYFGPGTRLLVL.

Worth noting for this clone: The same CDR3 also results from other DNA sequences found in this sample. The chain employs TRBV5-1 and TRBJ2-1; TRBD2 matches at 11 bases. Trimming at V came to 2 bases and at J to 4 bases, leaving 2 bases not matched to a gene. The CDR3 totals 15 residues. Germline CDR1 is SGHRS and CDR2 is YFSETQ. The CDR3 spells CASSLRLAGYNEQFF. The CDR3 DNA reads as TGCGCCAGCAGCTTAAGACTAGCGGGATACAATGAGCAGTTCTTC.

This clone was counted a single time. The J gene is TRBJ1-1, the V gene TRBV28; no reliable D call. The CDR3 loop spans 13 amino acids. V lost 6 bases to trimming and J lost 4 bases, with 12 bases between them. The germline CDR1 and CDR2 sequences are MDHEN and SYDVKM. In DNA, the CDR3 is TGTGCCAGCAGGGAACCCCGGGGCACTGAAGCTTTCTTT. Amino acids: CASREPRGTEAFF.

The genes are TRBV6-5 and TRBJ2-1; TRBD1 aligns across 12 bases. Per germline, CDR1 MNHEY and CDR2 SVGAGI. The CDR3 loop spans 14 amino acids. The V gene end was trimmed by 6 bases and the J gene end by 8 bases; junction bases not matched to a gene: 5. The CDR3 DNA is TGTGCCAGCAGGCGGGACAGGGGGCATGATGAGCAGTTCTTC. Protein product: CASRRDRGHDEQFF.

As for this clone: The sample carries other DNA sequences with the same CDR3. The CDR3 DNA reads TGTGCCAGCTCACTACAGGGAGACTATGGCTACACCTTC. It encodes CASSLQGDYGYTF. The chain employs TRBV18 and TRBJ1-2; D is possibly TRBD1 (6 bases). The CDR3 is 13 residues long. Deletions cut 4 bases from V and 3 bases from J, with 9 bases between. Germline loops: CDR1 KGHSH, CDR2 LQKENI.

CDR3: CAWSSLGAGVTQYF. CDR3 sequence (DNA): TGTGCCTGGAGTAGTCTCGGGGCAGGGGTGACCCAGTACTTC. The chain has TRBV30 and TRBJ2-5, with D possibly matching TRBD1 (6 bases). Germline V lookup: CDR1 GTSNPN, CDR2 SVGIG (reference sequence). There are 14 residues in the CDR3. Trimming shortened V by 2 bases and J by 7 bases, and 17 bases separated the two germline ends.

CDR3: CASSTPNTDTQYF. CDR3 sequence (DNA): TGTGCCAGCAGCACGCCCAATACAGATACGCAGTATTTT. The V call is TRBV7-2, the J call TRBJ2-3; D is unclear. The CDR3 has 13 residues. CDR1 is SGHTA, CDR2 FQGNSA, per germline. V shed 5 bases and J shed 3 bases, with 9 bases lying between them.

This clone was counted once. V and J are TRBV7-6 and TRBJ2-3; 7 bases line up with TRBD2. Germline trimming cut 1 base from V and 2 bases from J; bases unmatched to any gene: 6. The CDR3 is 16 residues long. In germline, CDR1 is SGHVS, CDR2 FNYEAQ. CDR3 residues: CASSLVTLADTDTQYF. Written as DNA, the CDR3 is TGTGCCAGCAGCTTAGTTACCCTAGCGGACACAGATACGCAGTATTTT. Looking up the rest from reference TRBV7-6 and TRBJ2-3 gives the full variable domain: GAGVSQSPRYKVTKRGQDVALRCDPISGHVSLYWYRQALGQGPEFLTYFNYEAQQDKSGLPNDRFSAERPEGSISTLTIQRTEQRDSAMYRCASSLVTLADTDTQYFGPGTRLTVL.

The CDR3 reads CASGGGASNQPQHF. The CDR3 DNA reads TGTGCCAGCGGGGGGGGCGCCAGCAATCAGCCCCAGCATTTT. This chain joins TRBV2 and TRBJ1-5, with D tentatively TRBD1 (6 bases). CDR3 length equals 14 residues. V shed 8 bases and J shed 1 base, with 12 bases lying between them. The germline V gene has CDR1 SNHLY and CDR2 FYNNEI.

The rearrangement joins TRBV10-3 to TRBJ2-7; 11 positions agree with TRBD2. Germline-derived CDR1 and CDR2 are ENHRY and SYGVKD. With 2 bases clipped from V and 6 bases from J, the junction kept 9 bases outside the gene matches. The CDR3 runs 16 residues. CDR3 region: CAISEVGGLAGGEQYF. DNA for the CDR3: TGTGCCATCAGTGAGGTCGGAGGGCTAGCGGGAGGCGAGCAGTACTTC.

The chain recombines TRBV18 with TRBJ2-2, with 7 bases fitting TRBD1. V shed 7 bases, J shed 6 bases, and the junction held 11 bases outside the gene matches. CDR1 and CDR2 (germline): KGHSH, LQKENI. The CDR3 is made up of 15 amino acids. The CDR3 DNA is TGTGCCAGCTTGCCCGGGACAGCTCTGCCCGGGGAGCTGTTTTTT. Residues: CASLPGTALPGELFF.

This clone appeared a single time. The chain employs TRBV6-5 and TRBJ2-5; D is unclear. The germline gives CDR1 MNHEY, CDR2 SVGAGI. V gave up 4 bases and J gave up 3 bases, with 9 bases separating them. This CDR3 has 13 residues. Here the CDR3 DNA reads TGTGCCAGCAGTTCCCTATTTAAAGAGACCCAGTACTTC. It translates to CASSSLFKETQYF.

The rearrangement links TRBV19 to TRBJ1-2; unclear D gene. Trimming took off 10 bases at V and 0 bases at J, with 18 bases between the two ends. Germline V CDR1 and CDR2: LNHDA, SQIVND (reference sequence). The CDR3 is 15 amino acids. Here the CDR3 DNA reads TGTGCCACTCTCCCTGCGGGAAGTACTAACTATGGCTACACCTTC. It yields the protein CATLPAGSTNYGYTF.

The chain recombines TRBV2 with TRBJ2-4, with TRBD2 identical over 9 bases. The CDR3 is 14 residues long. Per germline, CDR1 SNHLY and CDR2 FYNNEI. V lost 5 bases, J lost 5 bases, and 4 bases stayed unmatched. CDR3 sequence: CASSRSGRENIQYF. In DNA form, the CDR3 reads TGTGCCAGCAGTCGTAGCGGGAGAGAAAACATTCAGTACTTC.

The J gene is TRBJ2-7, the V gene TRBV11-2, with D possibly being TRBD2 (6 bases). The CDR3 totals 13 residues. V was clipped by 7 bases and J by 7 bases, with 17 bases between them. The germline CDR1 and CDR2 sequences are SGHAT and FQNNGV. As DNA, the CDR3 is TGTGCCAGCACCACGGGTAGCGGTTTGGAGCAGTACTTC. It specifies CASTTGSGLEQYF.

The gene calls are TRBV2 and TRBJ2-2; D remains ambiguous. The CDR3 spans 14 residues. CDR1 SNHLY and CDR2 FYNNEI come from the germline V gene. The V gene lost 3 bases and the J gene lost 5 bases, with 10 bases spanning the gap. The CDR3 protein is CASSDGTTTGELFF. Written as DNA, the CDR3 is TGTGCCAGCAGTGATGGCACTACTACCGGGGAGCTGTTTTTT.